One and the same sample provided the 25 T cell receptor beta chains below, sequenced in a study of beta chain features in type 1 diabetes. Broader study findings: Among patients with Type 1 diabetes, TCRB CDR3s were moderately but significantly shorter in every one of the four CD4+ subsets.

No antigens are known for them. The isolated RNA, all of it, was reverse transcribed, so expressed TCRB transcripts were what got sequenced. Here immunoSEQ multiplex PCR was the method, and the copy in TCRdb shows in-frame clones only, minus some. This sample has more than 550,000 clones; 11% to 15% occur once, and the top ten carry 0.035% to 0.045%. Sequencing was carried out using naive CD4+ T cells from blood. These receptor sequences come from a young man with type 1 diabetes.

The chain links TRBV30 to TRBJ2-7; D is ambiguous. Trimming pared 1 base from V and 6 bases from J, leaving 13 bases between. CDR3 length equals 13 residues. The germline CDR1 and CDR2 sequences are GTSNPN and SVGIG (reference sequence). Here the CDR3 DNA reads TGTGCCTGGAGTGAGGAATCCAGGCCCGAGCAGTACTTC. As protein: CAWSEESRPEQYF.

J is TRBJ2-1 and V is TRBV30; D not resolved. This CDR3 has 16 amino acids. Germline V CDR1 and CDR2: GTSNPN, SVGIG (reference sequence). Between the trimmed V and J ends, which lost 0 bases and 8 bases, there was a span of 20 bases. The CDR3 region has the DNA TGTGCCTGGAGTGTAGGAGCTGTCAATTATGGGGATGAGCAGTTCTTC. Amino acid sequence: CAWSVGAVNYGDEQFF.

The chain links TRBV11-2 to TRBJ2-7, with D uncertain. Trimming removed 1 base from V and 4 bases from J, with 8 bases in between. CDR1 and CDR2 (germline): SGHAT, FQNNGV. The CDR3 is 13 residues long. CDR3 in amino acids: CASSLGTGYEQYF. For the CDR3, the DNA is TGTGCCAGCAGCTTAGGGACCGGTTACGAGCAGTACTTC.

This rearrangement joins TRBV4-2 to TRBJ2-2, with 11 bases that match TRBD2. CDR1 is LGHNA, CDR2 YNFKEQ, per germline. The V and J ends lost 5 bases and 2 bases, in that order; junction bases with no gene match: 7. There are 17 residues in the CDR3. The CDR3 loop reads CASSTKTSGDNTGELFF. In nucleotides, the CDR3 is TGTGCCAGCAGCACGAAGACTAGCGGGGATAACACCGGGGAGCTGTTTTTT.

J is TRBJ2-1 and V is TRBV5-5; 11 bases line up with TRBD2. From germline, CDR1 is SGHKS and CDR2 YYEKEE (reference sequence). The trim removed 4 bases at V and 12 bases at J, leaving 24 bases unmatched. The CDR3 consists of 19 residues. In DNA form, the CDR3 reads TGTGCCAGCAGCCCCCCGGACAGGCCCCCGGGACTAGCGGACATAGGGCAGTTCTTC. It is translated as CASSPPDRPPGLADIGQFF. Full variable domain (missing parts from reference TRBV5-5 and TRBJ2-1): DAGVTQSPTHLIKTRGQQVTLRCSPISGHKSVSWYQQVLGQGPQFIFQYYEKEERGRGNFPDRFSARQFPNYSSELNVNALLLGDSALYLCASSPPDRPPGLADIGQFFGPGTRLTVL.

The chain has TRBV6-5 and TRBJ2-7; D gene unclear. Germline lookup yields CDR1 MNHEY and CDR2 SVGAGI. The ends were cut back, 8 bases at V and 2 bases at J, with 16 bases in the middle. CDR3 length: 14 amino acids. The CDR3 coding sequence is TGTGCCAGCGGCCGGGCAGCTCGCGCCTACGAGCAGTACTTC. Protein sequence: CASGRAARAYEQYF.

The rearrangement uses TRBV30 and TRBJ2-7; 7 bases are shared with TRBD2. Germline CDR1 reads GTSNPN; CDR2 reads SVGIG (reference sequence). The CDR3 is 15 amino acids. V shed 2 bases and J 1 base; nucleotides not matched to a gene: 8. Written as DNA, the CDR3 is TGTGCCTGGAGTCCCCGCGGGGGTTGGTCCTACGAGCAGTACTTC. Protein sequence: CAWSPRGGWSYEQYF.

The chain carries TRBV19 and TRBJ2-7; D is possibly TRBD1 or TRBD2 (6 bases each). Germline V CDR1 and CDR2: LNHDA, SQIVND (reference sequence). Trimming removed 9 bases at V and 3 bases at J, with 12 bases between. The CDR3 has 12 amino acids. DNA for the CDR3: TGTGCCAGCCGCGGGACATACTACGAGCAGTACTTC. This gives the protein CASRGTYYEQYF.

This clone was recorded a few times. The V gene is TRBV5-1, the J gene TRBJ2-3, with D tentatively TRBD2 (5 bases). V was cut by 3 bases and J by 6 bases, with 11 bases left in between. Germline V gives CDR1 SGHRS, CDR2 YFSETQ. The CDR3 is 13 residues long. CDR3 bases: TGCGCCAGCAGCTGGGGAGAGGAGGATACGCAGTATTTT. Translated: CASSWGEEDTQYF.

In this sample, this clone turned up a few times. The gene calls are TRBV6-1 and TRBJ1-5; 9 bases match TRBD1. CDR1 is MNHNS, CDR2 SASEGT, per germline. Trimming took 4 bases from V and 6 from J; bases not matched to a gene: 10. The CDR3 runs to 16 residues. CDR3 bases: TGTGCCAGCAGTGCCGCCGGGACAGGGTCCGGTCAGCCCCAGCATTTT. It is translated as CASSAAGTGSGQPQHF.

The chain couples TRBV7-2 to TRBJ2-2; tentative D call: TRBD1 (6 bases). The length of the CDR3 is 15 residues. Germline V lookup: CDR1 SGHTA, CDR2 FQGNSA. Deletions cut 2 bases from V and 4 bases from J, with 11 bases between. The CDR3 reads CASSLMDSLTGELFF. The CDR3 DNA sequence: TGTGCCAGCAGCTTAATGGACAGCCTCACCGGGGAGCTGTTTTTT.

This clone was seen a few times. The chain is built from TRBV30 and TRBJ1-1; perhaps TRBD1 as D (5 bases). V was pared by 1 base and J by 4 bases, with 16 bases between. Germline V lookup: CDR1 GTSNPN, CDR2 SVGIG (reference sequence). This CDR3 has 15 residues. The CDR3 spells CAWSALTGAPTEAFF. The CDR3 DNA reads as TGTGCCTGGAGTGCCCTGACCGGGGCACCCACTGAAGCTTTCTTT.

The chain joins TRBV5-1 to TRBJ1-1; TRBD1 is a possible D gene (6 bases). There are 15 residues in the CDR3. V dropped 1 base and J dropped 7 bases, with 17 bases sitting between them. From germline, CDR1 is SGHRS and CDR2 YFSETQ. CDR3 loop: CASSLNAGEAFEAFF. The CDR3 coding sequence is TGCGCCAGCAGCTTGAACGCAGGGGAGGCTTTTGAAGCTTTCTTT.

J is TRBJ2-2 and V is TRBV6-5; D unresolved. Trimming shortened V by 6 bases and J by 6 bases, and 11 bases separated the two germline ends. Per germline, CDR1 MNHEY and CDR2 SVGAGI. This CDR3 comprises 13 residues. The CDR3: CASSENGAGELFF. The CDR3 bases are TGTGCCAGCAGCGAGAATGGTGCCGGGGAGCTGTTTTTT.

The rearrangement links TRBV9 to TRBJ2-2, with D possibly being TRBD1 or TRBD2 (5 bases each). The CDR3 covers 15 residues. Germline V gene data show CDR1 as SGDLS and CDR2 as YYNGEE. Trimming removed 2 bases from V and 6 bases from J, with 14 bases in between. In DNA, the CDR3 is TGTGCCAGCAGCGTTCCCCCGGGGCCCCCCGGGGAGCTGTTTTTT. Amino acids: CASSVPPGPPGELFF.

This clone has only a few counts. The chain employs TRBV18 and TRBJ1-5; D is uncertain. V lost 9 bases to trimming and J lost 9 bases, with 21 bases between them. CDR1 is KGHSH, CDR2 LQKENI, per germline. The CDR3 has 14 residues. CDR3 DNA: TGTGCCAGTTCTACGACAAGGCCTTCGGGGCCCCAGCATTTT. As protein: CASSTTRPSGPQHF. The entire variable domain, with the rest obtained from reference TRBV18 and TRBJ1-5, is as follows: NAGVMQNPRHLVRRRGQEARLRCSPMKGHSHVYWYRQLPEEGLKFMVYLQKENIIDESGMPKERFSAEFPKEGPSILRIQQVVRGDSAAYFCASSTTRPSGPQHFGDGTRLSIL.

J is TRBJ2-3 and V is TRBV29-1; TRBD1 matches at 7 bases. The CDR3 runs 13 residues. The trim removed 8 bases at V and 3 bases at J, leaving 8 bases unmatched. Looked up from germline, CDR1 is SQVTM and CDR2 is ANQGSEA. CDR3 bases: TGCAGCTTGGGGGACAGAGCTACAGATACGCAGTATTTT. Translating gives CSLGDRATDTQYF.

The J gene is TRBJ2-1, the V gene TRBV18, with D perhaps TRBD1 (7 bases). V dropped 4 bases and J dropped 7 bases, with 20 bases sitting between them. Germline CDR1 KGHSH, CDR2 LQKENI. This CDR3 is built from 16 residues. This CDR3 reads CASSRAGGLARNEQFF. In nucleotides, the CDR3 is TGTGCCAGCTCACGGGCAGGGGGACTCGCGAGGAATGAGCAGTTCTTC.

The rearrangement uses TRBV5-1 and TRBJ2-4, with a weak D call TRBD2 (5 bases). Germline loops: CDR1 SGHRS, CDR2 YFSETQ. CDR3 size: 15 residues. Deletions cut 3 bases from V and 5 bases from J, with 15 bases between. CDR3 nucleotide sequence: TGCGCCAGCAGCTCGGGCGGGCTCTCTCAAAACATTCAGTACTTC. Its translation: CASSSGGLSQNIQYF.

The chain couples TRBV6-6 to TRBJ2-7; 11 bases align to TRBD2. V was pared by 6 bases and J by 4 bases, with 11 bases of the junction left unmatched. Germline V gives CDR1 MNHNY, CDR2 SVGAGI (reference sequence). The CDR3 consists of 16 residues. Written as DNA, the CDR3 is TGTGCCAGCAGACCGCCCGGGACTAGCGGAGTTTACGAGCAGTACTTC. Amino acid sequence: CASRPPGTSGVYEQYF.

J is TRBJ1-6 and V is TRBV30, with D maybe TRBD1 (5 bases). CDR3 length equals 13 residues. Deletions cut 2 bases from V and 6 bases from J, with 8 bases between. CDR1 is GTSNPN and CDR2 is SVGIG in the germline V gene (reference sequence). CDR3: CAWSMRGNSPLHF. The CDR3 DNA follows: TGTGCCTGGAGTATGAGGGGTAATTCACCCCTCCACTTT.

In its sample, this clone was seen a few times. The chain links TRBV10-3 to TRBJ1-4; no definite D call. This CDR3 region has 12 residues. Germline assignment: CDR1 ENHRY and CDR2 SYGVKD. Trimming stripped 8 bases from V and 7 bases from J, with 11 bases between. In DNA, the CDR3 is TGTGCCATCTCTCAGGAGTCTGAAAAACTGTTTTTT. Protein: CAISQESEKLFF.

This clone showed up just a few times. The chain links TRBV28 to TRBJ2-1, with 13 bases matching TRBD2. V was pared by 5 bases and J by 13 bases, with 8 bases of the junction left unmatched. In germline, CDR1 is MDHEN, CDR2 SYDVKM. The CDR3 spans 14 residues. For the CDR3, the DNA is TGTGCCAGCAGTGCCCCGGGACTAGCGGGGAATCAGTTCTTC. Amino acids: CASSAPGLAGNQFF.

This clone was seen only a few times. The chain carries TRBV21-1 and TRBJ2-5. TRBV21-1 is recorded as a pseudogene. This CDR3 contains 15 residues. CDR3 residues: CAIRSGSFFHGTQYF. In nucleotides, the CDR3 is TGTGCCATCAGGTCGGGCAGCTTCTTCCACGGGACCCAGTACTTC.

The chain has TRBV6-5 and TRBJ1-6, with D hard to call. The CDR3 is 16 amino acids. Germline V CDR1 and CDR2: MNHEY, SVGAGI. Trimming left V 0 bases short and J 5 bases short, with 11 bases between. The CDR3 nucleotides are TGTGCCAGCAGTTACTCGCCCGGGCGGAATAATTCACCCCTCCACTTT. Protein sequence: CASSYSPGRNNSPLHF.